This TCR beta chain was captured by sequencing in a study of blood T cell repertoires in COVID-19. Study in general: Samples representing acute and convalescent COVID-19 were sourced from the United States, Italy and Spain. From T cells, B-cell-depleted T cells, or PBMCs came the material, which was cDNA or gDNA.

Study processing details: Amplification of reference gene primers provided the estimated nucleated cell counts. Repertoires were generated with immunoSEQ multiplex PCR, while TCRdb's copy carries only in-frame clones and drops some. Clone size and the V and J calls come from that table; the DNA yielded D and trimming. In the table there are about 220,000 clones, approximately 80% of which are singletons. Per the germline V gene, CDR1 is SGDLS and CDR2 is YYNGEE. J gave up 7 bases and V 4 bases, and 14 bases lay outside the gene matches. The CDR3 is 16 amino acids. The chain combines TRBV9 with TRBJ2-1; 7 nucleotides align to TRBD2. Sample: peripheral blood. The TCR originated in a human donor in a cohort sampled during active COVID-19. The CDR3 spells CASSPQPSGISNEQFF. CDR3 DNA sequence: TGTGCCAGCAGCCCCCAACCCAGCGGGATCTCAAATGAGCAGTTCTTC.